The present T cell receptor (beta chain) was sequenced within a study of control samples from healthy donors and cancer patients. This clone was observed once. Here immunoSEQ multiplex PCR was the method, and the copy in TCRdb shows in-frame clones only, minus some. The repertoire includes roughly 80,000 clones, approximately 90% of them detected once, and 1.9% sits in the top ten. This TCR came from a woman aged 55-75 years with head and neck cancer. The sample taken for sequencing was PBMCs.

CDR3 DNA sequence: TGTGCCTGGAGTCTGCCGACTAGCGGGACCAAACACAATGAGCAGTTCTTC. Translation gives CAWSLPTSGTKHNEQFF. V is TRBV30 and J is TRBJ2-1, with 11 nucleotides matching TRBD2. This CDR3 has 17 amino acids. Per germline, CDR1 GTSNPN and CDR2 SVGIG (reference sequence). With 2 bases clipped from V and 5 bases from J, the junction kept 11 bases outside the gene matches. The full variable domain, rest sourced from reference TRBV30 and TRBJ2-1, is SQTIHQWPATLVQPVGSPLSLECTVEGTSNPNLYWYRQAAGRGLQLLFYSVGIGQISSEVPQNLSASRPQDRQFILSSKKLLLSDSGFYLCAWSLPTSGTKHNEQFFGPGTRLTVL.